The clone carrying this TCR beta chain was recorded a few times. Its antigen is not known. These data come from a study of spatial heterogeneity in lung cancer. Whole-study context: Among detected sequences, beta-chain ones consistently exceeded alpha-chain ones in number. In the raw reads, each unique TCR and UMI combination was present more than ten times on average.

MiXCR was run by TCRdb on the 5' RACE reads, yielding one entry per CDR3 protein. The table has roughly 71,000 distinct CDR3 sequences, roughly 8.9% seen once; the top ten hold 1.5% to 2%. The sample's time point: blood at routine non-recurrence follow-up after resection. Whole RNA, isolated from tumor, nontumor lung or frozen PBMC, was sequenced without prior sorting. The CDR3 runs to 14 residues. Trimming left V 5 bases short and J 3 bases short, with 11 bases between. In germline, CDR1 is SGHDT, CDR2 YYEEEE. Overall study findings and caveats: Resection saw ubiquitous expanded tumor TCRs appear in blood more than follow-up did.

This material consisted of PBMCs, taken at follow-up. This TCR was recovered from a female donor with early-stage non-small cell lung cancer. V and J are TRBV5-6 and TRBJ2-2, with a tentative D call TRBD1 (6 bases). In DNA form, the CDR3 reads TGTGCCAGCAGACGGACAGACCACACCGGGGAGCTGTTTTTT. Its protein is CASRRTDHTGELFF. Variable domain in full (rest from reference TRBV5-6 and TRBJ2-2): DAGVTQSPTHLIKTRGQQVTLRCSPKSGHDTVSWYQQALGQGPQFIFQYYEEEERQRGNFPDRFSGHQFPNYSSELNVNALLLGDSALYLCASRRTDHTGELFFGEGSRLTVL.